A selection of T cell receptor beta chains follows, all from one sample in a study of identical twins. TCRdb reanalysed the 5' RACE reads using MiXCR and keeps one entry per CDR3 protein. Of about 430,000 distinct CDR3 sequences listed, less than 20% are singletons. Sequenced material: naive T cells sorted from blood. Receptors were obtained from a man in his forties or fifties in good health. The CDR3 runs from the conserved cysteine through the conserved F or W. A D gene is named only where the DNA matches it firmly. Clone size is shown for a subset of rows, as once, few, many or a class of expanded clone.

V gene	D gene	J gene	clone size	CDR3 protein	CDR3 DNA
TRBV5-1	TRBD2	TRBJ2-1	NA	CASSLETSGNPLHEQFF	TGCGCCAGCAGCTTGGAGACTAGCGGGAACCCTTTACATGAGCAGTTCTTC
TRBV29-1	TRBD1	TRBJ1-1	NA	CSVEPDRGTEAFF	TGCAGCGTTGAGCCCGACAGGGGCACTGAAGCTTTCTTT
TRBV25-1	NA	TRBJ1-1	NA	CASSIQGGNTEAFF	TGTGCCAGCAGTATACAGGGAGGGAACACTGAAGCTTTCTTT
TRBV12-3/TRBV12-4	TRBD2	TRBJ2-7	few	CASSSSGRAYEQYF	TGTGCCAGCAGTAGTAGCGGGAGGGCTTACGAGCAGTACTTC
TRBV7-7	TRBD1	TRBJ2-2	NA	CASRSTTGANTRELFF	TGTGCCAGCAGGTCCACGACAGGGGCGAACACCAGGGAGCTGTTTTTT
TRBV24-1	NA	TRBJ2-1	many	CATSGETEGTYNEQFF	TGTGCCACCAGTGGTGAGACAGAGGGCACTTACAATGAGCAGTTCTTC
TRBV12-3/TRBV12-4	TRBD1	TRBJ2-7	few	CASISSGTGFYEQYF	TGTGCCAGCATTTCATCCGGGACAGGATTCTACGAGCAGTACTTC
TRBV12-3/TRBV12-4	NA	TRBJ2-5	many	CASSLANGGYQETQYF	TGTGCCAGCAGTTTGGCGAACGGGGGCTACCAAGAGACCCAGTACTTC
TRBV4-1	NA	TRBJ1-3	NA	CASSHSRSRAGNTIYF	TGCGCCAGCAGCCATTCCCGGTCAAGGGCTGGAAACACCATATATTTT
TRBV30	TRBD1	TRBJ1-2	few	CAWDRGYGYTF	TGTGCCTGGGACAGGGGCTATGGCTACACCTTC
TRBV7-9	NA	TRBJ2-5	once	CASSLGPPKSRQETQYF	TGTGCCAGCAGCTTAGGCCCTCCGAAATCTAGACAAGAGACCCAGTACTTC
TRBV4-3	NA	TRBJ1-3	many	CASSQGQRGNTIYF	TGCGCCAGCAGCCAAGGACAGCGTGGAAACACCATATATTTT
TRBV4-3	NA	TRBJ2-5	NA	CASSQDLKETQYF	TGCGCCAGCAGCCAAGATCTAAAAGAGACCCAGTACTTC
TRBV20-1	NA	TRBJ2-5	many	CSARTAANQETQYF	TGCAGTGCTAGAACGGCGGCGAATCAAGAGACCCAGTACTTC
TRBV7-9	NA	TRBJ1-5	NA	CASSLDIFQPQHF	TGTGCCAGCAGCTTAGATATCTTTCAGCCCCAGCATTTT
TRBV29-1	TRBD1	TRBJ1-2	many	CSAGQGAYGYTF	TGCAGCGCTGGACAGGGGGCTTATGGCTACACCTTC
TRBV19	NA	TRBJ2-7	NA	CASSIALGTSSYEQYF	TGTGCCAGTAGTATAGCCCTTGGGACATCCTCCTACGAGCAGTACTTC
TRBV6-5	NA	TRBJ2-3	NA	CASSYSAVSSTDTQYF	TGTGCCAGCAGTTACTCAGCGGTGTCTAGCACAGATACGCAGTATTTT
TRBV5-1	TRBD2	TRBJ2-5	NA	CASSLPREGRRETQYF	TGCGCCAGCAGCTTGCCGAGGGAGGGCCGACGGGAGACCCAGTACTTC
TRBV10-3	TRBD1	TRBJ2-4	NA	CAISEGTDFLLAKNIQYF	TGTGCCATCAGTGAGGGGACAGATTTCCTTCTAGCCAAAAACATTCAGTACTTC
TRBV5-1	NA	TRBJ2-5	many	CASSLDETQYF	TGCGCCAGCAGCTTGGACGAGACCCAGTACTTC
TRBV5-1	TRBD2	TRBJ2-2	many	CASSLLATSNTGELFF	TGCGCCAGCAGCTTACTAGCGACCTCGAACACCGGGGAGCTGTTTTTT
TRBV10-3	NA	TRBJ2-5	few	CAISESTVPETQYF	TGTGCCATCAGTGAGTCGACGGTCCCGGAGACCCAGTACTTC
TRBV20-1	TRBD2	TRBJ2-1	many	CSARDGREPHNEQFF	TGCAGTGCTAGAGATGGGCGGGAGCCTCACAATGAGCAGTTCTTC
TRBV28	NA	TRBJ2-1	NA	CASSLWSTLKKNEQFF	TGTGCCAGCAGTTTATGGTCGACCCTAAAAAAGAATGAGCAGTTCTTC
TRBV10-2	NA	TRBJ2-7	few	CASSASGGTPYEQYF	TGCGCCAGCAGTGCTTCAGGGGGGACTCCCTACGAGCAGTACTTC
TRBV5-1	TRBD2	TRBJ2-1	few	CASSLLLAGGPSSYNEQFF	TGCGCCAGCAGCTTGCTGCTAGCGGGAGGGCCGAGCTCCTACAATGAGCAGTTCTTC
TRBV10-1	NA	TRBJ2-2	many	CASRPDSLSGTGELFF	TGCGCCAGCAGACCGGACAGTCTATCAGGGACCGGGGAGCTGTTTTTT
TRBV4-1	TRBD2	TRBJ2-7	NA	CASSQETSGGYEQYF	TGCGCCAGCAGCCAAGAAACTAGCGGGGGGTACGAGCAGTACTTC
TRBV5-5	TRBD2	TRBJ2-1	once	CASSLGNSGGMGEQFF	TGTGCCAGCAGCTTGGGGAATAGCGGGGGAATGGGTGAGCAGTTCTTC
TRBV29-1	NA	TRBJ2-5	NA	CSVEAPTGRGTQYF	TGCAGCGTTGAAGCCCCCACAGGTCGTGGGACCCAGTACTTC
TRBV7-2	NA	TRBJ2-3	many	CASSSYIQYFETDTQYF	TGTGCCAGCAGCTCGTATATCCAGTACTTTGAAACAGATACGCAGTATTTT
TRBV5-1	NA	TRBJ2-5	many	CASSLGAQAQETQYF	TGCGCCAGCAGCTTGGGGGCCCAGGCTCAAGAGACCCAGTACTTC
TRBV5-8	NA	TRBJ1-1	many	CASSLRGAFF	TGTGCCAGCAGCTTACGGGGAGCTTTCTTT
TRBV20-1	NA	TRBJ1-3	few	CSARDGTVTSGNTIYF	TGCAGTGCTAGAGACGGGACCGTAACCTCTGGAAACACCATATATTTT
TRBV11-2	NA	TRBJ2-7	few	CASSPWALYEQYF	TGTGCCAGCAGCCCCTGGGCCCTCTACGAGCAGTACTTC
TRBV6-2/TRBV6-3	NA	TRBJ1-2	many	CASSYSIIEGDKGYTF	TGTGCCAGCAGTTACTCGATCATTGAAGGGGATAAAGGCTACACCTTC
TRBV10-3	NA	TRBJ2-7	few	CAISERNRDTRPYEQYF	TGTGCCATCAGTGAGCGGAATCGGGACACGAGACCCTACGAGCAGTACTTC
TRBV5-6	TRBD1	TRBJ2-7	NA	CASMRTGVAYEQYF	TGTGCCAGCATGCGGACAGGGGTGGCCTACGAGCAGTACTTC
TRBV5-1	NA	TRBJ2-5	NA	CASRGVAMGETQYF	TGCGCCAGCAGGGGAGTCGCGATGGGGGAGACCCAGTACTTC
TRBV12-3/TRBV12-4	NA	TRBJ1-3	NA	CASRQSAGNTIYF	TGTGCCAGCAGACAGAGCGCTGGAAACACCATATATTTT
TRBV20-1	NA	TRBJ1-2	NA	CSARGGGASGYTF	TGCAGTGCTAGAGGTGGGGGGGCGAGCGGCTACACCTTC
TRBV20-1	NA	TRBJ1-2	few	CSANPPGAANYGYTF	TGCAGTGCTAACCCACCGGGGGCAGCTAACTATGGCTACACCTTC
TRBV10-3	NA	TRBJ2-5	few	CAISVGPLIAQYQETQYF	TGTGCCATCAGTGTTGGCCCCCTCATTGCACAGTACCAAGAGACCCAGTACTTC
TRBV4-3	TRBD1	TRBJ2-2	many	CASSQDRAGTGELFF	TGCGCCAGCAGCCAGGACAGGGCGGGCACCGGGGAGCTGTTTTTT
TRBV5-1	NA	TRBJ2-4	NA	CASSSSIAKNIQYF	TGCGCCAGCAGCAGTAGTATAGCCAAAAACATTCAGTACTTC
TRBV20-1	TRBD1	TRBJ2-7	NA	CSATGGGFDEQYF	TGCAGTGCTACAGGGGGCGGATTTGACGAGCAGTACTTC
TRBV20-1	NA	TRBJ2-5	many	CSAVSGTYQETQYF	TGCAGTGCCGTCTCAGGGACGTACCAAGAGACCCAGTACTTC
TRBV6-2/TRBV6-3	NA	TRBJ1-6	few	CASSYSSQGTRRSPLHF	TGTGCCAGCAGTTACTCGTCTCAGGGCACGCGTCGGTCACCCCTCCACTTT
TRBV20-1	TRBD1	TRBJ1-1	few	CSARARGVRGTEAFF	TGCAGTGCTAGAGCCAGGGGGGTAAGGGGCACTGAAGCTTTCTTT
TRBV24-1	NA	TRBJ2-2	NA	CATSDPGRREHRGAVFF	NA
TRBV18	NA	TRBJ2-5	NA	CASSPRRSLWETQYF	TGTGCCAGCTCACCACGACGGAGCCTTTGGGAGACCCAGTACTTC
TRBV10-3	TRBD2	TRBJ2-7	few	CAILAERSYEQYF	TGTGCCATCCTAGCGGAGCGCTCCTACGAGCAGTACTTC
TRBV5-1	NA	TRBJ1-2	many	CASSSGLQSYTF	TGCGCCAGCAGCTCGGGACTTCAGAGCTACACCTTC
TRBV12-3/TRBV12-4	TRBD2	TRBJ2-7	few	CASSFASGSTISYEQYF	TGTGCCAGCAGTTTTGCTAGCGGGAGTACGATTTCCTACGAGCAGTACTTC
TRBV29-1	NA	TRBJ2-3	NA	CSGWTGPDTQYF	TGCAGCGGCTGGACGGGCCCAGATACGCAGTATTTT
TRBV25-1	TRBD2	TRBJ2-7	NA	CATPLPGAVAGGLCEQYF	TGTGCCACGCCCCTGCCGGGGGCAGTTGCGGGAGGATTGTGCGAGCAGTACTTC